These T cell receptor beta chains were read from a single sample in a study of cytomegalovirus exposure and HLA in healthy donors. The assay was immunoSEQ multiplex PCR, and TCRdb's table has in-frame clones only and misses some. The data show roughly 180,000 clones, approximately 82% seen once. Input material: PBMCs. Receptors originate from a male donor in good health and CMV-seronegative. The CDR3 runs from the conserved cysteine through the conserved F or W. D genes are given only for firm matches. Rows may omit the clone size; those that give it use once, few, many or a size class.

j_call clone_size v_call d_call cdr3_nt cdr3_aa
TRBJ1-4 - TRBV5-1 - TGCGCCAGCAGCGTCCAGGGCGAGAGTGAAAAACTGTTTTTT CASSVQGESEKLFF
TRBJ1-1 - TRBV9 - TGTGCCAGCAGCGTAAGCCAGGGCAACACTGAAGCTTTCTTT CASSVSQGNTEAFF
TRBJ2-6 - TRBV9 - TGTGCCAGCAGCACCACTGACAGCTCTGGGGCCAACGTCCTGACTTTC CASSTTDSSGANVLTF
TRBJ2-6 - TRBV9 - TGTGCCAGCAGCCCCCCAGGGTATCGGCTGTCTGGGGCCAACGTCCTGACTTTC CASSPPGYRLSGANVLTF
TRBJ1-1 - TRBV28 - TGTGCCAGCAGCCCCGGGTTACGGTGGGACACTGAAGCTTTCTTT CASSPGLRWDTEAFF
TRBJ2-5 once TRBV4-1 TRBD2 TGCGCCAGCAGCCAGACTAGCGGGGGGTTTCGGGAGCAGTACTTC CASSQTSGGFREQYF
TRBJ2-2 - TRBV11-2 - TGTGCCAGCAGCCCCGGACTGGGGTCGGGTTCTAGGGAGCTGTTTTTT CASSPGLGSGSRELFF
TRBJ2-7 few TRBV5-1 - TGCGCCAGCAGCCACGCTGGGAGTTCCTACGAGCAGTACTTC CASSHAGSSYEQYF
TRBJ2-2 - TRBV5-1 - TGCGCCAGCGCCTCGCAGGGGCTGGGCGCCGGGGAGCTGTTTTTT CASASQGLGAGELFF
TRBJ2-1 - TRBV7-6 - TGTGCCAGCAGCTTACTGGGGGCCAATGAGCAGTTCTTC CASSLLGANEQFF
TRBJ2-7 - TRBV21-1 - TGTGCCAGCAGCAACCAGGACAGGGGCCGACTAGCGGGCAACTACGAGCAGTACTTC CASSNQDRGRLAGNYEQYF
TRBJ2-2 - TRBV7-3 TRBD1 TGTGCCAGCAGCTTCAAAAAGACAGGGGGCGAAGGGGAGCTGTTTTTT CASSFKKTGGEGELFF
TRBJ2-3 - TRBV6-1 - TGTGCCAGCCTACTGATGGGGACACCCACAGATACGCAGTATTTT CASLLMGTPTDTQYF
TRBJ1-1 once TRBV5-4 - TGTGCCAGCAGCCGCGAGCTCAGCGACACTGAAGCTTTCTTT CASSRELSDTEAFF
TRBJ2-7 - TRBV28 TRBD1 TGTGCCAGTTCTCCGGGACAGATCTACGAGCAGTACTTC CASSPGQIYEQYF
TRBJ1-3 - TRBV5-6 - TGTGCCAGCAGCCAGAGGGCAGGGGTGAAAAGAAACACCATATATTTT CASSQRAGVKRNTIYF
TRBJ1-5 - TRBV7-9 TRBD1 TGTGCCAGCAGCTTGGGACAGGGTACTCAGCCCCAGCATTTT CASSLGQGTQPQHF
TRBJ2-7 once TRBV28 TRBD1 TGTGCCAGCAGGCTGACCGGGACAGGGTCCTACGAGCAGTACTTC CASRLTGTGSYEQYF
TRBJ1-2 few TRBV7-9 - TGTGCCAGCAGCCACGACAGGCGACCTCACATTTATGGCTACACCTTC CASSHDRRPHIYGYTF
TRBJ1-5 - TRBV2 - TGTGCCAGCAGGGACAGATATAGCAATCAGCCCCAGCATTTT CASRDRYSNQPQHF
TRBJ2-7 - TRBV6-5 - TGTGCCAGCAGTCTGGACAGATACGAGCAGTACTTC CASSLDRYEQYF
TRBJ2-1 few TRBV7-2 - TGTGCCAGCAGGGCTGGGACATATGAGCAGTTCTTC CASRAGTYEQFF
TRBJ2-4 - TRBV6-1 TRBD2 TGTGCCAGCAGTGGCGGGACTAGCGGGAAGAAGGGGGAAAACATTCAGTACTTC CASSGGTSGKKGENIQYF
TRBJ1-1 - TRBV14 - TGTGCCAGCAGCCAAGTCCGGGGGAACACTGAAGCTTTCTTT CASSQVRGNTEAFF
TRBJ2-7 - TRBV2 - TGTGCCAGTGCCGGGGGCGAGCAGTACTTC CASAGGEQYF
TRBJ2-1 - TRBV6-5 - TGTGCCAGCAGTCCACAGGGACATGAGCAGTTCTTC CASSPQGHEQFF
TRBJ2-3 - TRBV29-1 - TGCAGCGTTGGCTGGCAGAGCACAGATACGCAGTATTTT CSVGWQSTDTQYF
TRBJ2-3 - TRBV27 TRBD2 TGTGCCAGCAGGGAGGGGACTAGCGCGCACACAGATACGCAGTATTTT CASREGTSAHTDTQYF